This passage covers 10 T cell receptor beta chains from one sample sequenced in a study of blood T cells in healthy people across ages. A J-beta primer mix and a sample-barcoded 5' primer were used in a second PCR of about 7 to 11 cycles. Each CDR3 protein is one row after TCRdb ran MiXCR on the 5' RACE reads. The sample yields hundreds of thousands of distinct CDR3 sequences, under 30% seen once. These data were likewise used in another study, on T cells of mothers and their children.

Sample: blood. Receptors were obtained from a boy aged 5-17 years in good health.

A single count supports this clonotype. V and J are TRBV28 and TRBJ2-6, with D possibly being TRBD2 (5 bases). From germline, CDR1 is MDHEN and CDR2 SYDVKM. This CDR3 has 15 amino acids. The ends were cut back, 4 bases at V and 2 bases at J, with 9 bases in the middle. The CDR3 coding sequence is TGTGCCAGCAGTTATAAGGGAGCTGGGGCCAACGTCCTGACTTTC. It codes for CASSYKGAGANVLTF.

This clonotype was seen a handful of times. The rearrangement uses TRBV28 and TRBJ2-6, with D possibly matching TRBD2 (5 bases). The CDR3 is made up of 15 amino acids. V gave up 6 bases and J gave up 2 bases, with 11 bases separating them. Germline V gives CDR1 MDHEN, CDR2 SYDVKM. CDR3 DNA: TGTGCCAGCAGCCCGGACTTCCCTGGGGCCAACGTCCTGACTTTC. Protein product: CASSPDFPGANVLTF.

The J gene is TRBJ1-4, the V gene TRBV7-9; D unclear. There are 15 residues in the CDR3. Trimming took 5 bases from V and 8 from J, leaving 18 bases between them. Germline V lookup: CDR1 SEHNR, CDR2 FQNEAQ (reference sequence). CDR3 sequence reads: CASSLLGSVGEKLFF. The CDR3 DNA sequence: TGTGCCAGCAGCCTATTGGGCAGTGTGGGGGAAAAACTGTTTTTT.

J is TRBJ2-7 and V is TRBV10-3; D gene ambiguous. The CDR3 totals 14 residues. V lost 10 bases and J 0 bases, leaving 16 bases between the germline ends. CDR1 is ENHRY and CDR2 is SYGVKD in the germline V gene. In nucleotides, the CDR3 is TGTGCCAGCTGCCCCTCGGGCGGCTCCTACGAGCAGTACTTC. Its translation: CASCPSGGSYEQYF.

The chain employs TRBV27 and TRBJ1-3; a weak D match, TRBD1 (6 bases). The V gene's germline CDR1 is MNHEY and CDR2 SMNVEV (reference sequence). This CDR3 has 16 amino acids. With 8 bases removed from V and 0 bases from J, the gap between germline ends came to 17 bases. The CDR3 here is CASSRDTFPSGNTIYF. CDR3 DNA sequence: TGTGCCAGCTCCCGGGACACTTTTCCCTCTGGAAACACCATATATTTT.

This clonotype has a handful of counts. This chain connects TRBV11-2 to TRBJ2-7, with 10 bases aligning to TRBD2. This CDR3 comprises 15 residues. The V gene's germline CDR1 is SGHAT and CDR2 FQNNGV. V shed 3 bases, J shed 2 bases, and the junction held 4 bases outside the gene matches. The CDR3 DNA reads TGTGCCAGCAGCTTGGCAGCGGGGGGGCCCTACGAGCAGTACTTC. Protein: CASSLAAGGPYEQYF.

This clonotype was seen only a few times. The chain employs TRBV18 and TRBJ2-5, with unresolved D. Germline-derived CDR1 and CDR2 are KGHSH and LQKENI. The CDR3 is 14 amino acids. Deletions cut 6 bases from V and 1 base from J, with 12 bases between. The CDR3 region has the DNA TGTGCCAGCTCCCTGGATCTGGCCCAAGAGACCCAGTACTTC. Translated: CASSLDLAQETQYF. The full variable domain, rest sourced from reference TRBV18 and TRBJ2-5, is NAGVMQNPRHLVRRRGQEARLRCSPMKGHSHVYWYRQLPEEGLKFMVYLQKENIIDESGMPKERFSAEFPKEGPSILRIQQVVRGDSAAYFCASSLDLAQETQYFGPGTRLLVL.

This clonotype was detected only a few times. This may be a read error: a much more frequent sequence differs by one nucleotide. V usage is TRBV24-1 and J usage is TRBJ1-2; possible D gene TRBD1, 5 bases. This CDR3 comprises 13 residues. Germline V CDR1 and CDR2: KGHDR, SFDVKD. CDR3 nucleotide sequence: TGTGCCACCAGTGATGGGGACTCGAAGGGCTACGCCTTC. Translated, it gives CATSDGDSKGYAF.

The chain recombines TRBV2 with TRBJ2-3; maybe TRBD1 (6 bases). The CDR3 is 15 amino acids. Between the trimmed V and J ends, which lost 7 bases and 2 bases, there was a span of 16 bases. In germline, CDR1 is SNHLY, CDR2 FYNNEI. CDR3 in amino acids: CASNPPGQSTDTQYF. CDR3 in DNA: TGTGCCAGCAATCCACCGGGACAATCCACAGATACGCAGTATTTT.

This clonotype was counted only a few times. The V call is TRBV20-1, the J call TRBJ2-5; 9 positions agree with TRBD2. The J call may be in error: the DNA end matches TRBJ2-1 better. CDR3 length: 14 amino acids. Germline-derived CDR1 and CDR2 are DFQATT and SNEGSKA (reference sequence). CDR3 in amino acids: CSARDLAGSNEQFF. CDR3 nucleotide sequence: TGCAGTGCTAGAGATCTAGCGGGATCCAATGAGCAGTTCTTC.